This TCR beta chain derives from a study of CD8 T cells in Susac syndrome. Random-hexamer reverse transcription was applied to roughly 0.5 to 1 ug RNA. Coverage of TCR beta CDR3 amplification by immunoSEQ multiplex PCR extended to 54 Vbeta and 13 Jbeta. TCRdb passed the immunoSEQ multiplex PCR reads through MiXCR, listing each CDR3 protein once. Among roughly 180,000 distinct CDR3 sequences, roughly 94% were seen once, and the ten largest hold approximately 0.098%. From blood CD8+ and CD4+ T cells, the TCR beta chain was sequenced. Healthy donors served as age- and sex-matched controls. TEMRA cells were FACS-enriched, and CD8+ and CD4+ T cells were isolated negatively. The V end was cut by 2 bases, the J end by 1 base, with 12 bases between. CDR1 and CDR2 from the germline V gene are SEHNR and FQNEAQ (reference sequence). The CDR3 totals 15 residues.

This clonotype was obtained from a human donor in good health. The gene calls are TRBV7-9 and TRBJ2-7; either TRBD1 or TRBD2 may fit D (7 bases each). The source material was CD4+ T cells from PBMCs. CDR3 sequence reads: CASSLQAGQSYEQYF. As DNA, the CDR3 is TGTGCCAGCAGCTTACAAGCGGGACAGTCCTACGAGCAGTACTTC. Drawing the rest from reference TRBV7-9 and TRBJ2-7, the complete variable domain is DTGVSQNPRHKITKRGQNVTFRCDPISEHNRLYWYRQTLGQGPEFLTYFQNEAQLEKSRLLSDRFSAERPKGSFSTLEIQRTEQGDSAMYLCASSLQAGQSYEQYFGPGTRLTVT.